This TCR beta chain was recorded in a study of cytomegalovirus exposure and HLA in healthy donors. 13 Jbeta primers and 60 Vbeta primers were used for the PCR. Sequenced by immunoSEQ multiplex PCR; TCRdb stores in-frame clones only, minus some. The sample comprises about 180,000 clones, just under 80% of which are singletons, and 1% rests with the top ten. What was sequenced was PBMCs. This sequence originates from a woman in her forties or fifties in good health and CMV-seropositive.

This CDR3 is CASEASSNQPQHF. The CDR3 nucleotides read TGTGCCAGCGAGGCAAGTAGCAATCAGCCCCAGCATTTT. This sequence joins TRBV6-1 and TRBJ1-5; D is unresolved. The CDR3 has 13 residues. V was shortened by 8 bases and J by 0 bases, with 8 bases between the two germline ends. Germline CDR1 reads MNHNS; CDR2 reads SASEGT.